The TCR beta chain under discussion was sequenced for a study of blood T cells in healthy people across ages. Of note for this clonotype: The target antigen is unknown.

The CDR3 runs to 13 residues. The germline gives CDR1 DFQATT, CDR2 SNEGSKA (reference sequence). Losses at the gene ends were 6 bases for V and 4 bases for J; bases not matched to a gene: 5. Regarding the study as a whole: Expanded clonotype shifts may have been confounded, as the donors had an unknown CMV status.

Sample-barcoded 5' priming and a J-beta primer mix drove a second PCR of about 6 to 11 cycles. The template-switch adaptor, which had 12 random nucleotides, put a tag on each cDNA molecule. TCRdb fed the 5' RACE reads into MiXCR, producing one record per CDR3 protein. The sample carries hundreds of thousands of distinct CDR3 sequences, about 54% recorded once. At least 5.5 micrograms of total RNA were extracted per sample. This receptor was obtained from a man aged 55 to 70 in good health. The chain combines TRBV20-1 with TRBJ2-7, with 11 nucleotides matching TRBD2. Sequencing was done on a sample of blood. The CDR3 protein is CSARVAGGYEQYF. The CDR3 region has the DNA TGCAGTGCCCGGGTAGCGGGGGGGTACGAGCAGTACTTC.